These T cell receptor beta chains were read from a single sample in a study of T cell repertoires in cytomegalovirus infection. TCRdb reanalysed the reads using MiXCR and keeps one entry per CDR3 protein. The table has around 71,000 distinct CDR3 sequences, about 20% seen once. Their specific antigens are unknown. This sample comprised CD8+ T cells from cultured PBMCs, obtained from culture after CMV antigen stimulation. These receptors all come from a human donor in good health (CMV status not recorded). Some clones in this sample may be carry-over from other donors' samples. The CDR3 runs from the conserved cysteine through the conserved F or W. D genes are given only for firm matches. Expanded clones are given a class, and other clones once, few, many or no size at all.

. TRBJ1-2 TRBV4-3 few CASSQDWTVTRRNYGYTF TGCGCCAGCAGCCAAGACTGGACCGTTACACGTCGGAACTATGGCTACACCTTC
. TRBJ1-5 TRBV7-9 . CASSLADQPQHF TGTGCCAGCAGCTTAGCCGATCAGCCCCAGCATTTT
. TRBJ2-3 TRBV7-2 many CASSFGGWDTQYF TGTGCCAGCAGCTTTGGGGGTTGGGATACGCAGTATTTT
TRBD1 TRBJ2-3 TRBV7-2 . CASSLTGGALDTQYF TGTGCCAGCAGCCTCACAGGGGGCGCATTAGATACGCAGTATTTT
TRBD1 TRBJ1-1 TRBV20-1 . CSASTGSSEAFF TGCAGTGCGTCGACAGGGTCTAGTGAAGCTTTCTTT
. TRBJ1-1 TRBV7-2 few CASSLDGGHPEAFF TGTGCCAGCAGCTTAGACGGGGGGCACCCTGAAGCTTTCTTT
. TRBJ1-1 TRBV25-1 . CASSDYATEAFF TGTGCCAGCAGTGATTACGCCACTGAAGCTTTCTTT
TRBD1 TRBJ2-3 TRBV28 few CASSLLDRGLTDTQYF TGTGCCAGCAGTTTACTGGACAGGGGGCTGACAGATACGCAGTATTTT
. TRBJ1-4 TRBV4-1 few CASSQEKVSAVYNEKLFF TGCGCCAGCAGCCAAGAAAAGGTCTCGGCGGTATACAATGAAAAACTGTTTTTT
. TRBJ2-1 TRBV12-3/TRBV12-4 once CASSSGNRAYEQFF TGTGCCAGCAGTTCCGGGAACAGGGCCTATGAGCAGTTCTTC
TRBD2 TRBJ2-6 TRBV6-5 many CASSYRGGLANVLTF TGTGCCAGCAGTTACCGGGGGGGATTGGCCAACGTCCTGACTTTC
. TRBJ1-1 TRBV9 few CASSVVVRGNTEAFF TGTGCCAGCAGCGTAGTTGTACGGGGGAACACTGAAGCTTTCTTT
. TRBJ2-7 TRBV11-2 few CASSLGTSPAGYEQYF TGTGCCAGCAGCTTAGGAACGTCCCCAGCGGGCTACGAGCAGTACTTC
. TRBJ2-1 TRBV7-8 . CASSLGGPYNEQFF TGTGCCAGCAGCTTAGGGGGACCCTACAATGAGCAGTTCTTC
TRBD2 TRBJ2-7 TRBV7-8 . CASSLEAGRLSEQYF TGTGCCAGCAGCTTAGAAGCGGGGCGTCTTAGCGAGCAGTACTTC
. TRBJ2-1 TRBV6-5 few CASSYSQAAYNEQFF TGTGCCAGCAGTTACAGCCAGGCCGCCTACAATGAGCAGTTCTTC
. TRBJ1-4 TRBV10-3 few CAIRRQPFDEKLFF TGTGCCATCAGAAGACAGCCTTTTGATGAAAAACTGTTTTTT
TRBD2 TRBJ2-1 TRBV7-6 few CASSLTLAGGQGNEQFF TGTGCCAGCAGCTTAACCCTAGCGGGGGGGCAGGGGAATGAGCAGTTCTTC
. TRBJ2-1 TRBV28 few CASSPGGTVEFF TGTGCCAGCAGCCCCGGCGGGACAGTCGAGTTCTTC
. TRBJ1-3 TRBV12-3/TRBV12-4 . CASRTPGPSGNTIYF TGTGCCAGCAGAACCCCAGGCCCCTCTGGAAACACCATATATTTT
. TRBJ1-1 TRBV7-6 once CASSLGYGKEAFF TGTGCCAGCAGCTTAGGGTATGGCAAAGAAGCTTTCTTT
TRBD1 TRBJ1-1 TRBV20-1 few CSARQGLGDTEAFF TGCAGTGCCCGACAGGGCTTGGGGGACACTGAAGCTTTCTTT
. TRBJ1-4 TRBV7-6 . CASSSGQINEKLFF TGTGCCAGCAGCTCCGGACAGATTAATGAAAAACTGTTTTTT
TRBD1 TRBJ1-1 TRBV27 few CASKTGEVATEAFF TGTGCCAGCAAGACAGGGGAGGTGGCCACTGAAGCTTTCTTT
. TRBJ2-7 TRBV7-2 . CASSLPGLPSSYEQYF TGTGCCAGCAGCTTACCGGGACTCCCGAGCTCCTACGAGCAGTACTTC
. TRBJ1-2 TRBV7-8 . CAITDYTGYTF TGTGCCATAACTGATTATACCGGCTACACCTTC
. TRBJ2-7 TRBV10-3 . CAISERGLYEQYF TGTGCCATCAGTGAACGGGGGCTCTACGAGCAGTACTTC
. TRBJ2-7 TRBV4-1 few CASSQSIDSYEQYF TGCGCCAGCAGCCAATCAATTGACTCCTACGAGCAGTACTTC